Below, one TCR beta chain is given with its context. No antigen is known for it. Described time point: newly diagnosed GD, antithyroid drugs for less than 3 months. RNA extracted from PBMCs served as the sequencing template. The EDTA tubes were filled with around 9 milliliters of drawn peripheral blood. The data originate from a study of regulatory T cells in long-lasting Graves disease. Study findings and constraints: With persistent disease, TRBV28, TRBJ1-2 and TRBJ2-5 were the favored segments.

With iRepertoire HTBI primers and Arm-PCR of CDR3 regions, TCR beta libraries were built. MiXCR was run by TCRdb on the multiplex PCR reads, yielding one entry per CDR3 protein. The sample contains 500,000 to 700,000 distinct CDR3 sequences, about 15% of which appear only once. Trimming cost V 0 bases and J 6 bases, with 13 bases left between them. The CDR3 is made up of 15 amino acids. Looked up from germline, CDR1 is SGHRS and CDR2 is YFSETQ. The same sample was also studied in work on T cells in Graves' hyperthyroidism and ophthalmopathy. As that report states: Most thyroid clonotypes expanded above 0.001 appeared in blood too.

The starting material was peripheral blood mononuclear cells (PBMCs), obtained at new diagnosis, from a patient treated with antithyroid drugs. The receptor's source is a woman younger than 45 with Graves disease. The rearrangement uses TRBV5-1 and TRBJ2-1, with D possibly being TRBD1 (5 bases). The CDR3 sequence: CASSLGRQSGNEQFF. In DNA form, the CDR3 reads TGCGCCAGCAGCTTGGGGAGACAGTCGGGCAATGAGCAGTTCTTC. Based on the CDR3 plus reference TRBV5-1 and TRBJ2-1, the full variable domain is KAGVTQTPRYLIKTRGQQVTLSCSPISGHRSVSWYQQTPGQGLQFLFEYFSETQRNKGNFPGRFSGRQFSNSRSEMNVSTLELGDSALYLCASSLGRQSGNEQFFGPGTRLTVL.